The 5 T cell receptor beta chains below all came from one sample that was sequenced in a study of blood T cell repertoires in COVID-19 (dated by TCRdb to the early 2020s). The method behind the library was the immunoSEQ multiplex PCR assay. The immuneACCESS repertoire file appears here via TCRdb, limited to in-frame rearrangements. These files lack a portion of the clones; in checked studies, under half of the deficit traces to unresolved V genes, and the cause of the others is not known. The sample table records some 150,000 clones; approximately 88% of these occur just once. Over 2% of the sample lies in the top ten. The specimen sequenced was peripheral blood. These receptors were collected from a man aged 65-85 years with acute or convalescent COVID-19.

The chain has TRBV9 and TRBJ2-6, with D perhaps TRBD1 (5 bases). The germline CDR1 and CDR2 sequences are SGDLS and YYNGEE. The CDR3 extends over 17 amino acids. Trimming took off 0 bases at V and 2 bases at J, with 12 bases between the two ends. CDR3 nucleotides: TGTGCCAGCAGCGTAGCTTTGGCAGGGACTGGGGCCAACGTCCTGACTTTC. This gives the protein CASSVALAGTGANVLTF.

CDR3 sequence reads: CASSSIDRVGGELFF. The CDR3 DNA follows: TGTGCCAGCAGCTCAATTGACAGGGTAGGAGGGGAGCTGTTTTTT. The chain links TRBV5-6 to TRBJ2-2; TRBD1 aligns across 7 bases. The CDR3 loop spans 15 amino acids. Looked up from germline, CDR1 is SGHDT and CDR2 is YYEEEE. The V and J ends lost 3 bases and 8 bases, in that order; junction bases with no gene match: 10.

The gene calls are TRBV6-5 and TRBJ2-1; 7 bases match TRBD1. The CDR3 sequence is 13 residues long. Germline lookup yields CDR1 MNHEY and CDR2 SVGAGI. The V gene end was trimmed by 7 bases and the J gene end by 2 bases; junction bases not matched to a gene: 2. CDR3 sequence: CASTGQTYNEQFF. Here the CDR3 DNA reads TGTGCCAGCACGGGACAGACCTACAATGAGCAGTTCTTC.

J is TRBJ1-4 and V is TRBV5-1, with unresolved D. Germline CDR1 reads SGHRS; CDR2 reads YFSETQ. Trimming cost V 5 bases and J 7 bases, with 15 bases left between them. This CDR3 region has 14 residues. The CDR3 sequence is CASSGAGFGEKLFF. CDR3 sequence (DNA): TGCGCCAGCAGTGGTGCGGGGTTCGGTGAAAAACTGTTTTTT.

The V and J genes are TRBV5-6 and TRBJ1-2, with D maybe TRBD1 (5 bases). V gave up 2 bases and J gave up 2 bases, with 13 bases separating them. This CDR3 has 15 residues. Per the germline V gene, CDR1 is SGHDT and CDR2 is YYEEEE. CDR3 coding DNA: TGTGCCAGCAGCTTTCCCTCGCAGGGAAACTATGGCTACACCTTC. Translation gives CASSFPSQGNYGYTF.